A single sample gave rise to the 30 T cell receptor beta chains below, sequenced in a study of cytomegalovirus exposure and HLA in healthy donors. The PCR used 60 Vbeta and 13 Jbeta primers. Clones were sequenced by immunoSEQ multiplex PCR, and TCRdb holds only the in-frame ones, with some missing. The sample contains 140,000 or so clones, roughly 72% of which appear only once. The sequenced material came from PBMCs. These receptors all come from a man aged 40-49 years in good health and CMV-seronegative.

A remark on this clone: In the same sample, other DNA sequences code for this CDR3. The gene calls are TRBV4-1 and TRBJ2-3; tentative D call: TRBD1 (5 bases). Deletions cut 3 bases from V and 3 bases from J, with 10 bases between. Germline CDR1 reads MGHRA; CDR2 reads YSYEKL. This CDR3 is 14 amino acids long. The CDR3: CASSQGQSTDTQYF. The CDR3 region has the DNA TGCGCCAGCAGCCAGGGGCAGTCGACAGATACGCAGTATTTT.

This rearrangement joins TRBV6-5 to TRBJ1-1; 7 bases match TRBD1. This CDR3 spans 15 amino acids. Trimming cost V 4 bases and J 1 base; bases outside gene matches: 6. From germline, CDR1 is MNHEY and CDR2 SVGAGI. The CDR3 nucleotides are TGTGCCAGCAGTTCGACAGGGTCCCAGAACACTGAAGCTTTCTTT. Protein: CASSSTGSQNTEAFF.

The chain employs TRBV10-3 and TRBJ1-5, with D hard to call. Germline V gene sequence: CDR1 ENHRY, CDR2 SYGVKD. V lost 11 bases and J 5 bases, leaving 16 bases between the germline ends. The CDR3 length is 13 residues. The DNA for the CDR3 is TGTGCCCCTCTCTCGTGGGGAGATCAGCCCCAGCATTTT. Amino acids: CAPLSWGDQPQHF.

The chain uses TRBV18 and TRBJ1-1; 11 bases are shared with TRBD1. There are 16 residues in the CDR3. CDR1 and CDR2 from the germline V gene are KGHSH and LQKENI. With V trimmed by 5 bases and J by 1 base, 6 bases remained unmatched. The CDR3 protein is CASSTGTGGRNTEAFF. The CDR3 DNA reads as TGTGCCAGCTCAACAGGGACAGGGGGACGGAACACTGAAGCTTTCTTT.

The DNA for the CDR3 is TGTGCCAGCGTGCGGGGGAGCTCTGGAAACACCATATATTTT. It translates to CASVRGSSGNTIYF. This chain links TRBV7-9 with TRBJ1-3; the D gene is possibly TRBD1 (5 bases). The CDR3 totals 14 residues. Germline V CDR1 and CDR2: SEHNR, FQNEAQ (reference sequence). The V end lost 8 bases, the J end lost 0 bases, and 11 bases lay between the germline ends.

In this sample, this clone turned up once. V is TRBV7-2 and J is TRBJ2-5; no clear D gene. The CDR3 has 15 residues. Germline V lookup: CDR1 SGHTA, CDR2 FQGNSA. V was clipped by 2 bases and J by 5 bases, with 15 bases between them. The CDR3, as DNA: TGTGCCAGCAGCTTATTCGGCAGGCCTGGCGAGACCCAGTACTTC. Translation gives CASSLFGRPGETQYF.

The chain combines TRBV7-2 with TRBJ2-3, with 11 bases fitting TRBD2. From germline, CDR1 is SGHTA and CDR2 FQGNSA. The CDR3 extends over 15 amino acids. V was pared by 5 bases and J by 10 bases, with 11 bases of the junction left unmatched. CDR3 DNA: TGTGCCAGCAGCACAAATAGCGGGGGGGCTTTTCCGCAGTATTTT. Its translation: CASSTNSGGAFPQYF.

Here the CDR3 reads CASSKTSGGSTDTQYF. The CDR3 coding sequence is TGTGCCAGCAGTAAAACTAGCGGGGGGAGCACAGATACGCAGTATTTT. The gene calls are TRBV27 and TRBJ2-3, with TRBD2 matching 12 bases. Trimming cost V 5 bases and J 0 bases; bases outside gene matches: 3. The CDR3 length is 16 residues. Germline CDR1 reads MNHEY; CDR2 reads SMNVEV (reference sequence).

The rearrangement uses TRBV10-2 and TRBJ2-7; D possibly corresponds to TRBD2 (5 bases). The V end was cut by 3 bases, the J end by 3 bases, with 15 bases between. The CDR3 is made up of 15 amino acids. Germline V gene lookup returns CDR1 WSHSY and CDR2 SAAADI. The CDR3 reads CASSEGRVGVYEQYF. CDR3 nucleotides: TGCGCCAGCAGTGAAGGGCGAGTCGGGGTCTACGAGCAGTACTTC.

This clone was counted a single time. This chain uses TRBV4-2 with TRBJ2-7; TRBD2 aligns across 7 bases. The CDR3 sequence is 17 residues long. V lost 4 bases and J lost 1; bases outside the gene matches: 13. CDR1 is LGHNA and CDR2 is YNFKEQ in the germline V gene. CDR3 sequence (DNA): TGTGCCAGCAGCCGACGGGATCTAGCGGAGGGATCCTACGAGCAGTACTTC. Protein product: CASSRRDLAEGSYEQYF.

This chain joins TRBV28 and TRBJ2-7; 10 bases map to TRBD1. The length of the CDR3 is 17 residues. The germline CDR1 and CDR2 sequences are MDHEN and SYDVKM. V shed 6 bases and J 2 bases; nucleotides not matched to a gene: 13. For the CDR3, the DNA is TGTGCCAGCAGGTCGGGACAGGGGCCGTCAATAACCTACGAGCAGTACTTC. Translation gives CASRSGQGPSITYEQYF.

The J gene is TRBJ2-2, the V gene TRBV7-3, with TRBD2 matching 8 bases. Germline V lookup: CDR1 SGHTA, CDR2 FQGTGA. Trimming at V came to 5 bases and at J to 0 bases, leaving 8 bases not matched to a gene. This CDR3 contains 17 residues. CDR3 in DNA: TGTGCCAGCAGCCCCGCCCTTAGCGGGACGAACACCGGGGAGCTGTTTTTT. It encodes CASSPALSGTNTGELFF.

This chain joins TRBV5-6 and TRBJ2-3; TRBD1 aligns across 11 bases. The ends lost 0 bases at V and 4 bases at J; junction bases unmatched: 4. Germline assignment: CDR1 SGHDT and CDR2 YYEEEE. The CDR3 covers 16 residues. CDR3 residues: CASSLEDRGQSDTQYF. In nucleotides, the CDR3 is TGTGCCAGCAGCTTGGAGGACAGGGGGCAGTCAGATACGCAGTATTTT.

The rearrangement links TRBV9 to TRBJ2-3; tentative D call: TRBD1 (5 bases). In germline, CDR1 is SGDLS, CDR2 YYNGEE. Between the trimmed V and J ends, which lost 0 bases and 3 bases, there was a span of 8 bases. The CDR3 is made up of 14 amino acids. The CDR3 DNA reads TGTGCCAGCAGCGTAGGGGCAGGGACAGATACGCAGTATTTT. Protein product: CASSVGAGTDTQYF.

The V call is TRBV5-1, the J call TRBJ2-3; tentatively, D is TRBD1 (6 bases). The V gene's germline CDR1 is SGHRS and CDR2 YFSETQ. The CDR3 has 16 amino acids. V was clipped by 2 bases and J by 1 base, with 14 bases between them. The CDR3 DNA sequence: TGCGCCAGCAGCTTTGGGATCAGGGGCCGCACAGATACGCAGTATTTT. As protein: CASSFGIRGRTDTQYF.

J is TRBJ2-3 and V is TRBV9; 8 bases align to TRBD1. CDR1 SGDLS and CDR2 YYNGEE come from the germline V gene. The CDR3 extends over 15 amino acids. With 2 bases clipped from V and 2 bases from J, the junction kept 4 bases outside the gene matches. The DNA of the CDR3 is TGTGCCAGCAGCGTCGGGACAGGTCCCACAGATACGCAGTATTTT. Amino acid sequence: CASSVGTGPTDTQYF.

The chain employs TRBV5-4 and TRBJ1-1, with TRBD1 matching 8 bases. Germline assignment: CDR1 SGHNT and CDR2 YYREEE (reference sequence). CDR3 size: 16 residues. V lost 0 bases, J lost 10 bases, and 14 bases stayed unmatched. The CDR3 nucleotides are TGTGCCAGCAGCTTGGGGGGGCCAGGGGGCGCATTACGAGCTTTCTTT. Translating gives CASSLGGPGGALRAFF.

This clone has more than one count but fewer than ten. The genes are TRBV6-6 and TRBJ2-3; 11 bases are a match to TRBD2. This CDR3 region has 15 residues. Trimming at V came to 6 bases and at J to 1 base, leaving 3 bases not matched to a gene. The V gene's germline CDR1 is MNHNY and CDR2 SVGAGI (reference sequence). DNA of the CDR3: TGTGCCAGCAGGCTTAGCGGGGGGGGCACAGATACGCAGTATTTT. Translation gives CASRLSGGGTDTQYF.

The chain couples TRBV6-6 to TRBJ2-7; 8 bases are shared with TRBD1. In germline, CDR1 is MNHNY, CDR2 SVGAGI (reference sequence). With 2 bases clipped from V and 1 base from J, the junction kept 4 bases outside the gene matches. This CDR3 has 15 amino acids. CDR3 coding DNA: TGTGCCAGCAGTTACGATCGGACAGGGTCCTACGAGCAGTACTTC. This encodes CASSYDRTGSYEQYF.

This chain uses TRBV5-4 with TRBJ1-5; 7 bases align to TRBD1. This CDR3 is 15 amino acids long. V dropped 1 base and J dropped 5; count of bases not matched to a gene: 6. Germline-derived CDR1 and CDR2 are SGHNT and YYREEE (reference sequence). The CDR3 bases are TGTGCCAGCAGCTTGATCGACAGGGACGATCAGCCCCAGCATTTT. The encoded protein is CASSLIDRDDQPQHF.

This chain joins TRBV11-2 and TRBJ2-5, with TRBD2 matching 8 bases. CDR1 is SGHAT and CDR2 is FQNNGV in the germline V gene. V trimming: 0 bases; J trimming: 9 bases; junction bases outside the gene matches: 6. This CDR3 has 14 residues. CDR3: CASSLETSASAQYF. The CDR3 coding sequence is TGTGCCAGCAGCTTAGAGACTAGCGCATCGGCCCAGTACTTC.

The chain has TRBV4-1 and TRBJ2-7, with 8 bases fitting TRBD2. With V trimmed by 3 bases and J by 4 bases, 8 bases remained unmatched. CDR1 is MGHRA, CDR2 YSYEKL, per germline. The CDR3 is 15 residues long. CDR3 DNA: TGCGCCAGCAGCCAGCCGATAGCGGGAATATACGAGCAGTACTTC. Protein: CASSQPIAGIYEQYF.

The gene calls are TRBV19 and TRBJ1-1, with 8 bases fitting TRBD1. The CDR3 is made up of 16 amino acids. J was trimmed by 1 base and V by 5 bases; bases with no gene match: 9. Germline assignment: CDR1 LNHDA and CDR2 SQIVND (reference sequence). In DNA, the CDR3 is TGTGCCAGTAGTCCACTCCAGGGGGCGCGGAACACTGAAGCTTTCTTT. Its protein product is CASSPLQGARNTEAFF.

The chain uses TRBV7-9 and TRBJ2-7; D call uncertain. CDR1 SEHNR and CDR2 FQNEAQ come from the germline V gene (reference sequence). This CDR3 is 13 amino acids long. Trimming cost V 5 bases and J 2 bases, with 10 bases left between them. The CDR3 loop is CASSPRTAYEQYF. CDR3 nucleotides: TGTGCCAGCAGCCCCCGCACGGCCTACGAGCAGTACTTC.

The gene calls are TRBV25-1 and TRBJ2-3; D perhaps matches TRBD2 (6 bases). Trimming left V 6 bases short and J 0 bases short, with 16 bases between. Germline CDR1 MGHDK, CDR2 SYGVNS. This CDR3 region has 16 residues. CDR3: CASRAGSVPSTDTQYF. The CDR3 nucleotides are TGTGCCAGCAGGGCGGGATCAGTTCCTAGCACAGATACGCAGTATTTT.

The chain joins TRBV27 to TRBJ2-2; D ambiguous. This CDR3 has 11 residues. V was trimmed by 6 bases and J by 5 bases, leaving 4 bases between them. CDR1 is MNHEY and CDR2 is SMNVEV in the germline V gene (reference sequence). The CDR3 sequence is CASSRTGELFF. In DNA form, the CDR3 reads TGTGCCAGCAGCCGGACCGGGGAGCTGTTTTTT.

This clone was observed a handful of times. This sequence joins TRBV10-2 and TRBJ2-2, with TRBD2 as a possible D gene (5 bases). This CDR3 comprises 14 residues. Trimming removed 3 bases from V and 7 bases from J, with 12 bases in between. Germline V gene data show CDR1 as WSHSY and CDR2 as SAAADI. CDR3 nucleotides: TGCGCCAGCAGTGAAGGGCGACGGGACGGGGAGCTGTTTTTT. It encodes CASSEGRRDGELFF.

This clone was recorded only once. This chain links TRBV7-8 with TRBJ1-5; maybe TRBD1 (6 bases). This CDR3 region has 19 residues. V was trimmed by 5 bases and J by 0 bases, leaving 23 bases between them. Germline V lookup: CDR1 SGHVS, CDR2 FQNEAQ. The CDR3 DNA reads TGTGCCAGCAGCGCTCGGACATCAGGGGCTTTGAATAGCAATCAGCCCCAGCATTTT. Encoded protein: CASSARTSGALNSNQPQHF.

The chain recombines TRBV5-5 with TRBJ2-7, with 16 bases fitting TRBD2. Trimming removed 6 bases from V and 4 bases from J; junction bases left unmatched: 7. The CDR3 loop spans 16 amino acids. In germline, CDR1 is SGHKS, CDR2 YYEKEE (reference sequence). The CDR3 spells CASNQGLAGGSYEQYF. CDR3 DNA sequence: TGTGCCAGCAACCAGGGACTAGCGGGAGGGTCATACGAGCAGTACTTC.

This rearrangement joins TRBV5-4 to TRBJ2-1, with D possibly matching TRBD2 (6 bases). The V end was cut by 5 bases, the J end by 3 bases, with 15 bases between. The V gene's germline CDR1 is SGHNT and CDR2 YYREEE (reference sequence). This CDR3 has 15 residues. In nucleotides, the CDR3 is TGTGCCAGCAGGTTTGACGGGGGAGTCTACAATGAGCAGTTCTTC. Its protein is CASRFDGGVYNEQFF.